This passage covers 2 T cell receptor beta chains from one sample sequenced in a study of cytomegalovirus exposure and HLA in healthy donors. Primers: 60 Vbeta forward and 13 Jbeta reverse. Produced via immunoSEQ multiplex PCR; TCRdb's table is partial and in-frame only. This table has more than 95,000 clones, around 78% appearing once. Sequences were obtained from PBMCs. Receptors were obtained from a woman between 35 and 50 years old in good health and CMV-seronegative.

The rearrangement links TRBV14 to TRBJ2-2; D gene ambiguous. The germline gives CDR1 SGHDN, CDR2 FVKESK. V was cut by 1 base and J by 3 bases, with 6 bases left in between. There are 14 residues in the CDR3. As DNA, the CDR3 is TGTGCCAGCAGCCAAGGCAGGTACACCGGGGAGCTGTTTTTT. This gives the protein CASSQGRYTGELFF.

V gene TRBV9 combines with J gene TRBJ2-4, with D possibly being TRBD1 (6 bases). Trimming took 4 bases from V and 8 from J, leaving 16 bases between them. CDR1 SGDLS and CDR2 YYNGEE come from the germline V gene. CDR3 length equals 14 residues. In nucleotides, the CDR3 is TGTGCCAGCAGCTTCGGGACACCGGGCGACATTCAGTACTTC. It specifies CASSFGTPGDIQYF. Full variable domain (rest looked up from reference TRBV9 and TRBJ2-4): DSGVTQTPKHLITATGQRVTLRCSPRSGDLSVYWYQQSLDQGLQFLIQYYNGEERAKGNILERFSAQQFPDLHSELNLSSLELGDSALYFCASSFGTPGDIQYFGAGTRLSVL.